The source of this T cell receptor beta chain is a study of blood T cells in healthy people across ages. The CDR3 has 12 residues. Germline CDR1 reads SQVTM; CDR2 reads ANQGSEA. This clonotype has only a few counts. It was with a sample-barcoded 5' primer and a J-beta primer mix that a second PCR of roughly 7 to 12 cycles was run. TCRdb recomputed calls from the 5' RACE reads with MiXCR, one row per CDR3 protein. The profile shows just over 800,000 distinct CDR3 sequences, roughly 60% of them singletons. The gene calls are TRBV29-1 and TRBJ2-5, with D perhaps TRBD1 (6 bases). The J call may not be correct, given that the DNA end is closer to TRBJ2-7. The sample comprised blood. This clonotype originated in a man under 40 in good health. The CDR3 reads CSVDSSRGEQYF. The CDR3 region has the DNA TGCAGCGTTGATTCGAGCAGGGGCGAGCAGTACTTC.